The 7 T cell receptor beta chains below come from one sample, sequenced in a study of T cell responses to AZD1222 COVID-19 vaccine. Clones were read by immunoSEQ multiplex PCR, and TCRdb kept only the in-frame ones, dropping some. The sample has 170,000 or so clones; 90% are singletons. Sequencing was performed on peripheral blood, taken on day 0 of AZD1222 vaccination. The receptors shown here come from an adult in good health.

The gene calls are TRBV5-5 and TRBJ2-7, with D maybe TRBD1 (5 bases). The CDR3 extends over 15 amino acids. The V end lost 0 bases, the J end lost 2 bases, and 12 bases lay between the germline ends. Germline V gives CDR1 SGHKS, CDR2 YYEKEE (reference sequence). CDR3 protein: CASSLAQGTPYEQYF. CDR3 DNA sequence: TGTGCCAGCAGCTTGGCCCAGGGTACCCCCTACGAGCAGTACTTC.

This clone was found a few times. This chain links TRBV6-2 or TRBV6-3 with TRBJ2-1, with TRBD2 matching 12 bases. V trimming: 2 bases; J trimming: 9 bases; junction bases outside the gene matches: 17. Germline CDR1 is MNHEY and CDR2 is SVGEGT. This CDR3 contains 19 residues. The CDR3 DNA is TGTGCCAGCAGTTACCCTTTAGTCGATCCTAGCGGGGGGGCCAGTGAGCAGTTCTTC. Translating gives CASSYPLVDPSGGASEQFF.

V gene TRBV30 combines with J gene TRBJ1-6, with 11 positions matching TRBD1. V shed 3 bases, J shed 11 bases, and the junction held 12 bases outside the gene matches. The CDR3 covers 16 residues. Per the germline V gene, CDR1 is GTSNPN and CDR2 is SVGIG (reference sequence). CDR3 in DNA: TGTGCCTGGAGCGCCAAGCGGGACAGGGGGACAACACCCCTCCACTTT. Its translation is CAWSAKRDRGTTPLHF.

The gene calls are TRBV28 and TRBJ1-5, with D tentatively TRBD1 (5 bases). The CDR3 consists of 14 residues. Germline V gene data show CDR1 as MDHEN and CDR2 as SYDVKM. The ends were cut back, 7 bases at V and 7 bases at J, with 17 bases in the middle. As DNA, the CDR3 is TGTGCCAGCACTGAAGGGGAATTGAGGCAGCCCCAGCATTTT. It specifies CASTEGELRQPQHF.

The chain has TRBV3-1 (or the pseudogene TRBV3-2) and TRBJ2-1, with a possible D match to TRBD2 (7 bases). Trimming pared 0 bases from V and 4 bases from J, leaving 13 bases between. The CDR3 length is 16 residues. Germline V gene data show CDR1 as LGHDT and CDR2 as YNNKEL (reference sequence). The CDR3 region is CASSQEGGGLYNEQFF. CDR3 DNA sequence: TGTGCCAGCAGCCAAGAGGGAGGGGGGCTGTACAATGAGCAGTTCTTC.

The J gene is TRBJ2-1, the V gene TRBV6-5; D ambiguous. The CDR3 is 15 residues long. V lost 2 bases to trimming and J lost 0 bases, with 8 bases between them. Germline-derived CDR1 and CDR2 are MNHEY and SVGAGI. CDR3 bases: TGTGCCAGCAGTTACCAGGTGATCTCCTACAATGAGCAGTTCTTC. This translates into CASSYQVISYNEQFF.

A note on this clone: This sample includes further DNA sequences coding for the same CDR3. The V call is TRBV5-4, the J call TRBJ1-1, with a weak D call TRBD1 (5 bases). Trimming removed 0 bases at V and 0 bases at J, with 6 bases between. Germline loops: CDR1 SGHNT, CDR2 YYREEE (reference sequence). CDR3 length equals 14 residues. Here the CDR3 reads CASSLDRLNTEAFF. The CDR3 nucleotides read TGTGCCAGCAGCTTGGACAGGCTGAACACTGAAGCTTTCTTT. The whole variable domain, remainder taken from reference TRBV5-4 and TRBJ1-1, is ETGVTQSPTHLIKTRGQQVTLRCSSQSGHNTVSWYQQALGQGPQFIFQYYREEENGRGNFPPRFSGLQFPNYSSELNVNALELDDSALYLCASSLDRLNTEAFFGQGTRLTVV.